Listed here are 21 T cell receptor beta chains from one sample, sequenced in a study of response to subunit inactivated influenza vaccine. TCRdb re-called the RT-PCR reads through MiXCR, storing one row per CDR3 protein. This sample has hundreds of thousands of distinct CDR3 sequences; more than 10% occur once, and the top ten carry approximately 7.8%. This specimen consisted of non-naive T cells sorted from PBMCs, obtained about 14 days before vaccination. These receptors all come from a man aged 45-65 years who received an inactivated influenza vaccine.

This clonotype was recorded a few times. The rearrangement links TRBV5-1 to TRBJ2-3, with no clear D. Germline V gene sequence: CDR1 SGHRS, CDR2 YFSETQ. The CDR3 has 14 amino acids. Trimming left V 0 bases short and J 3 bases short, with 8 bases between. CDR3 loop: CASSLDGKTDTQYF. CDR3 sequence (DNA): TGCGCCAGCAGCTTGGATGGGAAAACAGATACGCAGTATTTT.

CDR3 loop: CASSLTGGFDTQYF. CDR3 nucleotide sequence: TGTGCCAGCAGCTTAACAGGGGGATTTGATACGCAGTATTTT. The chain couples TRBV7-2 to TRBJ2-3, with 8 nucleotides matching TRBD1. The length of the CDR3 is 14 residues. V was pared by 2 bases and J by 6 bases, with 4 bases of the junction left unmatched. In germline, CDR1 is SGHTA, CDR2 FQGNSA.

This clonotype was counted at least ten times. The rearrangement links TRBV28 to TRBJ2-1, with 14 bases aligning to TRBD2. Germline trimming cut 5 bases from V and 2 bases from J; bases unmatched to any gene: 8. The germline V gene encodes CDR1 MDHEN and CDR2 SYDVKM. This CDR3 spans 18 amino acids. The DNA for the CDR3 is TGTGCCAGCAGTCCTGGGACTAGCGGGGGCCCACCCTACAATGAGCAGTTCTTC. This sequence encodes CASSPGTSGGPPYNEQFF. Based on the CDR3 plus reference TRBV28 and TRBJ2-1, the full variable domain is DVKVTQSSRYLVKRTGEKVFLECVQDMDHENMFWYRQDPGLGLRLIYFSYDVKMKEKGDIPEGYSVSREKKERFSLILESASTNQTSMYLCASSPGTSGGPPYNEQFFGPGTRLTVL.

For the CDR3, the DNA is TGTGCCAGCAGTTTAATGGGCGGTGAAAAACTGTTTTTT. This translates into CASSLMGGEKLFF. The chain couples TRBV12-3 or TRBV12-4 to TRBJ1-4; D gene uncertain. Trimming removed 2 bases from V and 7 bases from J, with 8 bases in between. The CDR3 length is 13 residues.

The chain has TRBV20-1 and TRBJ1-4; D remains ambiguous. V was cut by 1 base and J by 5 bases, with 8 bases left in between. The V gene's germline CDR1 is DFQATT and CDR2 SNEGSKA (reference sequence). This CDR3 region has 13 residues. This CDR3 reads CSARGAGNEKLFF. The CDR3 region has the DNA TGCAGTGCTAGAGGGGCAGGAAATGAAAAACTGTTTTTT.

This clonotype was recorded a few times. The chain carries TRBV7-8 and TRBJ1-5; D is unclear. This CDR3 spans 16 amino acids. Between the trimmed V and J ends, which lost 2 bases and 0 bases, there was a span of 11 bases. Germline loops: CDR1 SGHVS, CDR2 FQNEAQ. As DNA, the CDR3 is TGTGCCAGCAGCTTATTGTCAGCCAGTAGCAATCAGCCCCAGCATTTT. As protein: CASSLLSASSNQPQHF.

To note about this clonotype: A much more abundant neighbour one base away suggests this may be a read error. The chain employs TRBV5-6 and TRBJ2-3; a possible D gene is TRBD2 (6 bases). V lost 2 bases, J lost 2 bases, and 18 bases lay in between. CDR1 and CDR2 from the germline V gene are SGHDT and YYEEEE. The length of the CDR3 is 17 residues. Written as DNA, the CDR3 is TGTGCCAGCAGCTTCCTTCTTACGGGAGCCTCCACAGATACGCAGTATTTT. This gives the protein CASSFLLTGASTDTQYF.

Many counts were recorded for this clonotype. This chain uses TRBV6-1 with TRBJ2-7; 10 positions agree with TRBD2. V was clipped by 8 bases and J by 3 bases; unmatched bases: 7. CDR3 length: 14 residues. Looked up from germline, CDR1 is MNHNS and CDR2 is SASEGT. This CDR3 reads CASGGLAEIYEQYF. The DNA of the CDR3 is TGTGCCAGCGGCGGACTAGCGGAGATCTACGAGCAGTACTTC.

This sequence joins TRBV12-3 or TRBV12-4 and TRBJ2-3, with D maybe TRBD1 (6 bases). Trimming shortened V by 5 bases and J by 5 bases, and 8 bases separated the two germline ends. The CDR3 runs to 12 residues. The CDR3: CASSAGVDTQYF. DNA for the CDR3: TGTGCCAGCAGTGCAGGGGTAGATACGCAGTATTTT.

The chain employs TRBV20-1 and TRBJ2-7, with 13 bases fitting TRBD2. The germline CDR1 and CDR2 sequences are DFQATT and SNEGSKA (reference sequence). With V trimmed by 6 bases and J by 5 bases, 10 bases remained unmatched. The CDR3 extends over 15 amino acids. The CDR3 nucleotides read TGCAGTGCCGCGCCCCGGACTAGCGGGAGTAACGAGCAGTACTTC. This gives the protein CSAAPRTSGSNEQYF.

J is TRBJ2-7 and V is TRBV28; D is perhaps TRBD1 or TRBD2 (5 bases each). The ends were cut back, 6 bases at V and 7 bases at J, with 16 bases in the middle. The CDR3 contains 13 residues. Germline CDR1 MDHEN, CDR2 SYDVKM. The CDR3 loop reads CASRPGGWGEQYF. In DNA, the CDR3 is TGTGCCAGCAGACCTGGGGGTTGGGGGGAGCAGTACTTC.

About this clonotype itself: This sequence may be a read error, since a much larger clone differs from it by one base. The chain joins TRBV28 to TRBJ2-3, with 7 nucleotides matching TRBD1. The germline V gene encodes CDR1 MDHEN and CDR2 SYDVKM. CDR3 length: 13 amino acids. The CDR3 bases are TGTGCCAGCAGTTTTCCCCGGACAGGTACGCAGTATTTT. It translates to CASSFPRTGTQYF.

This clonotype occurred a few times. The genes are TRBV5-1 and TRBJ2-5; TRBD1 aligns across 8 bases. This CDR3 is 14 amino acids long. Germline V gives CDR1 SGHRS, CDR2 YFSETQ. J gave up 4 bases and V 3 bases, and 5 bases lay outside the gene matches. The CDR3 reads CASSSGQAPETQYF. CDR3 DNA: TGCGCCAGCAGCTCGGGACAGGCTCCAGAGACCCAGTACTTC.

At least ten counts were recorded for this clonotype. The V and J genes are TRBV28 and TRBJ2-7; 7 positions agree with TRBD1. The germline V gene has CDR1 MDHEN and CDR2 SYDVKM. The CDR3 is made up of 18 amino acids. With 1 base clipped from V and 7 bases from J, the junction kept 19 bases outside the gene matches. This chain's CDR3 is CASSLFLARTKGAREQYF. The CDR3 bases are TGTGCCAGCAGTTTATTCCTAGCCCGGACAAAGGGGGCGCGTGAGCAGTACTTC.

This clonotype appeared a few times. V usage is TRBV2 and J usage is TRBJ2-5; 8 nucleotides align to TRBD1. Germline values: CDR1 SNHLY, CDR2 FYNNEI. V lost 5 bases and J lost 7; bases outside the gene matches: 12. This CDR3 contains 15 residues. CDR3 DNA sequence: TGTGCCAGCAGTTTCAGGGGGCTGGGAATGGGGACCCAGTACTTC. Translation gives CASSFRGLGMGTQYF.

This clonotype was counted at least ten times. The DNA of the CDR3 is TGTGCCAGCAGTTACCTCCAGGAGTATCAGCCCCAGCATTTT. This encodes CASSYLQEYQPQHF. V and J are TRBV6-2 or TRBV6-3 and TRBJ1-5; no firm D call. V lost 2 bases and J 5 bases, leaving 10 bases between the germline ends. Germline V gene sequence: CDR1 MNHEY, CDR2 SVGEGT. This CDR3 is 14 amino acids long.

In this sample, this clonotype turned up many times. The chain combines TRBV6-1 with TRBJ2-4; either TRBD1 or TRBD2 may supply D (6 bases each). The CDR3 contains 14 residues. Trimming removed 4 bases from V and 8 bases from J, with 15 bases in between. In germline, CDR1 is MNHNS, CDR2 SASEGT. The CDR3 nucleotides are TGTGCCAGCAGTGTCGGGGGCGGTGGGGACATTCAGTACTTC. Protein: CASSVGGGGDIQYF.

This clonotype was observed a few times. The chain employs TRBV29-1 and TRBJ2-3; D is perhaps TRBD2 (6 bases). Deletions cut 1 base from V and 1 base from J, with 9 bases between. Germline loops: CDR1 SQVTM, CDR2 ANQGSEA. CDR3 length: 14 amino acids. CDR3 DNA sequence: TGCAGCGTTGAAGCCCAGCGGGGCACAGATACGCAGTATTTT. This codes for CSVEAQRGTDTQYF.

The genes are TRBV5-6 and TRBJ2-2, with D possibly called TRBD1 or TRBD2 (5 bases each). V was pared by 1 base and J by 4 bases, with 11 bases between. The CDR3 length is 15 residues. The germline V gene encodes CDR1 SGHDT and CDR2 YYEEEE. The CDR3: CASSLRGAGTGELFF. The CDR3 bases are TGTGCCAGCAGCTTGAGGGGCGCGGGCACCGGGGAGCTGTTTTTT. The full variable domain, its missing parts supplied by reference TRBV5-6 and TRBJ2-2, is DAGVTQSPTHLIKTRGQQVTLRCSPKSGHDTVSWYQQALGQGPQFIFQYYEEEERQRGNFPDRFSGHQFPNYSSELNVNALLLGDSALYLCASSLRGAGTGELFFGEGSRLTVL.

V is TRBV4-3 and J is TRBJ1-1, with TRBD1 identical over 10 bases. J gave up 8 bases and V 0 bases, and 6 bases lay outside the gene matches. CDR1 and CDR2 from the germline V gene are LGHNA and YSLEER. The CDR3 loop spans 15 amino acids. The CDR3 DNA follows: TGCGCCAGCAGCCAAGAGGGGACAGGGGTTACAGAAGCTTTCTTT. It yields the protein CASSQEGTGVTEAFF.

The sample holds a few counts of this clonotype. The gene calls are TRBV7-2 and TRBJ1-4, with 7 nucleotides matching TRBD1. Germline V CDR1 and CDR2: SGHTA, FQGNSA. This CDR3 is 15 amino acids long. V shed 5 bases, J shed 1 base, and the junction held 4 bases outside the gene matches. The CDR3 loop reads CASSPQGGTNEKLFF. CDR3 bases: TGTGCCAGCAGCCCCCAGGGGGGAACTAATGAAAAACTGTTTTTT. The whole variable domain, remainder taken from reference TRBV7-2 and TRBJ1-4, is GAGVSQSPSNKVTEKGKDVELRCDPISGHTALYWYRQSLGQGLEFLIYFQGNSAPDKSGLPSDRFSAERTGGSVSTLTIQRTQQEDSAVYLCASSPQGGTNEKLFFGSGTQLSVL.